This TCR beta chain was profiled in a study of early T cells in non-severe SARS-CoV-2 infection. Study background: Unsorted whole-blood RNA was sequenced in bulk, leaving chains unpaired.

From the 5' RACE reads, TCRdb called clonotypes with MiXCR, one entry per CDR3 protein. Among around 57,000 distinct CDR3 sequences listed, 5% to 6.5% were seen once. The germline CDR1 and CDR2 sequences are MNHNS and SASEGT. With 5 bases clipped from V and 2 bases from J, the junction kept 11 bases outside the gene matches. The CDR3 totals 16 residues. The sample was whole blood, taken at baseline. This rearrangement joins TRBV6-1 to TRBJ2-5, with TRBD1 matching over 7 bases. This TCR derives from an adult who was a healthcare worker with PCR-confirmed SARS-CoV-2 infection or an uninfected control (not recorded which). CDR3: CASSPLDREGQETQYF. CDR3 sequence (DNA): TGTGCCAGCAGTCCCCTCGACAGGGAAGGGCAAGAGACCCAGTACTTC.